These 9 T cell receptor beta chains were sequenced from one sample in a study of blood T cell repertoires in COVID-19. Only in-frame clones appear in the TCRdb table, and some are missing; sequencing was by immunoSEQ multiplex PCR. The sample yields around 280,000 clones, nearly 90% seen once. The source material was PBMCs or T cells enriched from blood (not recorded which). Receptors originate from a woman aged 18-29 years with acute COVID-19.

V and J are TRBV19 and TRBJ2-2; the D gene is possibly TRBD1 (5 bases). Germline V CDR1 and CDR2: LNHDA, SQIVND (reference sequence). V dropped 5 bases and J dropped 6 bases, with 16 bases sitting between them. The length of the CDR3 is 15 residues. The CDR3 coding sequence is TGTGCCAGTAGTTTGTGGCCCCAGGGCGCCGGGGAGCTGTTTTTT. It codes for CASSLWPQGAGELFF.

The CDR3 is CASREGPNYGYTF. CDR3 nucleotides: TGTGCCAGCAGGGAGGGCCCTAACTATGGCTACACCTTC. This chain connects TRBV28 to TRBJ1-2; no reliable D call. V lost 6 bases and J 0 bases, leaving 8 bases between the germline ends. Germline V CDR1 and CDR2: MDHEN, SYDVKM. The CDR3 spans 13 residues.

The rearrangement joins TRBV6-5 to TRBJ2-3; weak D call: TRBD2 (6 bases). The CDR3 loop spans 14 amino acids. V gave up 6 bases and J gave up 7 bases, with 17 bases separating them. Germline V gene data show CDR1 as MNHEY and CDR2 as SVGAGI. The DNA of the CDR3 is TGTGCCAGCAGCCGCGGGGCAGGGATATATACGCAGTATTTT. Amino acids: CASSRGAGIYTQYF.

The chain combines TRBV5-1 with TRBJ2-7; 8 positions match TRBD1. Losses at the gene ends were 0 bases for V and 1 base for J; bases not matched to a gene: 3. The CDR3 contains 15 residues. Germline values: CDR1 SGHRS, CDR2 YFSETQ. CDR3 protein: CASSLETGVSYEQYF. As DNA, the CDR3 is TGCGCCAGCAGCTTGGAGACAGGGGTGTCCTACGAGCAGTACTTC.

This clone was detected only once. CDR3 protein: CASSFRQDNSPLHF. The CDR3 DNA sequence: TGTGCCAGCAGCTTTCGACAGGATAATTCACCCCTCCACTTT. This chain joins TRBV7-3 and TRBJ1-6; possible D gene TRBD1, 6 bases. Per germline, CDR1 SGHTA and CDR2 FQGTGA. The CDR3 runs 14 residues. V was pared by 3 bases and J by 5 bases, with 8 bases between.

CDR3 protein: CASSQSGGDYSNQPQHF. CDR3 coding DNA: TGTGCCAGCAGCCAATCAGGCGGGGATTATAGCAATCAGCCCCAGCATTTT. The rearrangement links TRBV3-1 (or the pseudogene TRBV3-2) to TRBJ1-5; D remains ambiguous. Trimming removed 2 bases from V and 0 bases from J, with 14 bases in between. The CDR3 has 17 residues. Germline V CDR1 and CDR2: LGHDT, YNNKEL (reference sequence).

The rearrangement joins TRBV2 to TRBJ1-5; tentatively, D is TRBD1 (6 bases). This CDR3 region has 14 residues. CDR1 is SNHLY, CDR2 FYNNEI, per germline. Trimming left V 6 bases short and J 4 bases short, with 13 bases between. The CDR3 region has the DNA TGTGCCAGCAGAGGATTCAGGGGTAATCAGCCCCAGCATTTT. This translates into CASRGFRGNQPQHF.

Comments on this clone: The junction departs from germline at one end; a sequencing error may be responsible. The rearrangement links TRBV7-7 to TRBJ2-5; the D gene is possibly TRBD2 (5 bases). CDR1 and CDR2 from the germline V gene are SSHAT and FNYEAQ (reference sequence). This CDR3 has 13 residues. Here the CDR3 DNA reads TGTGCTAGCAGCCGACTACCTAAAGAGACCCAGTACTTC. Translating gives CASSRLPKETQYF.

The CDR3 bases are TGTGCCAGAACCGGGGTTGGGACTAGCGGTTACAATGAGCAGTTCTTC. This codes for CARTGVGTSGYNEQFF. This chain connects TRBV5-3 to TRBJ2-1, with 11 bases that match TRBD2. TRBV5-3 is filed as an ORF, its function uncertain. The CDR3 runs 16 residues. V was pared by 6 bases and J by 4 bases, with 9 bases of the junction left unmatched.